This TCR beta chain came from a study of cytomegalovirus exposure and HLA in healthy donors (dated by TCRdb to 2015 to 2018). Study-level background: The roughly 700 repertoires of the first cohort and the 110 or so validation repertoires were produced on the same platform, according to a later analysis. The study was designed to test whether signatures of past pathogen exposure could be identified by cataloging public T cell receptors. Along with the roughly 700-subject first cohort, a separate validation cohort of around 110 different subjects was used. High-throughput TCR immunosequencing, statistical association of individual TCRs with disease status, and machine learning were combined to predict cytomegalovirus infection status. What the authors observed across the whole study: Most TCR sequences were observed very rarely across donors, whereas some public TCRs were present in many individuals. It was suggested by the authors that the approach could potentially be generalized to other disease states and immunological phenotypes. The study gave a list of some 150 TCR beta chains associated with cytomegalovirus. Subsequent analysis determined that TCRs grouped into clusters in the first cohort also showed a tendency toward co-occurrence across the roughly 130 validation repertoires, and roughly 95% of cluster scores exceeded 0. In both the original and validation cohorts, the classifier was reported to diagnose cytomegalovirus status with high specificity and sensitivity. In vitro tests confirmed that a few of the cytomegalovirus-associated TCR beta chains recognize cytomegalovirus antigens. The validation cohort had no HLA typing available for a later analysis, so co-occurrence within that cohort was assessed over all 130 or so repertoires.

The donors belonged to the validation cohort of about 120 subjects, which was separate from the approximately 660-subject first cohort. The library came from the immunoSEQ multiplex PCR assay. The authors' pipeline ran thus. A statistical classification framework was developed to diagnose cytomegalovirus status using the catalog of TCR beta chain sequences. TCRdb took over this immuneACCESS table, retaining in-frame rearrangements with V and J assigned. Such tables are incomplete; in checked studies, under half of the missing clones stem from an unresolved V gene, and the remainder is unexplained. The V and J calls and clone size come from that table; D and trimming were worked out from the DNA. The table for this sample lists roughly 43,000 clones; approximately 90% of them were counted only once. The biggest ten clones account for 5% to 6% of the sample. On this clone: Its antigen is unknown. Base qualities are not recorded, but no much larger clone differs from it by a single base.

The TCR originated in a man younger than 35 in good health and CMV-seronegative. The sample consisted of PBMCs.

The DNA sequence is given as TGTGCCAGCAGCTTGGACCAGGGGAGCTCCTACAATGAGCAGTTCTTC. Translated, this is CASSLDQGSSYNEQFF. This sequence uses TRBV5-4 and TRBJ2-1; the D region possibly corresponds to TRBD1 (6 bases align). From the cysteine up to the phenylalanine, the CDR3 has a length of 16 residues. The read is trimmed to its CDR3 DNA, 48 bases read in frame from base 1. CDR1 is given as SGHNT and CDR2 as YYREEE, both from the germline V gene (reference sequence). V and J are truncated by 0 bases and 0 bases respectively, leaving an intervening sequence of 10 bases.